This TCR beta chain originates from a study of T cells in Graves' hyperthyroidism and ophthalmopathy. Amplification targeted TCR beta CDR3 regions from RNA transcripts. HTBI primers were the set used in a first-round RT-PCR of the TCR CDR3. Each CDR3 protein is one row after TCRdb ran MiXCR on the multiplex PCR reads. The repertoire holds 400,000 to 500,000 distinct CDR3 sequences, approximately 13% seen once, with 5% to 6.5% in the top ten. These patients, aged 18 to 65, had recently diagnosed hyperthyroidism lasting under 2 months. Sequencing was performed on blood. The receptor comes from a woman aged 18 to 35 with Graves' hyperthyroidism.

The CDR3 loop is CASSTTSGRRRYNEQFF. In DNA form, the CDR3 reads TGTGCCAGTAGTACAACGTCGGGCAGGAGGAGATACAATGAGCAGTTCTTC. This chain joins TRBV19 and TRBJ2-1, with a tentative D call TRBD2 (5 bases). Germline loops: CDR1 LNHDA, CDR2 SQIVND (reference sequence). V was cut by 4 bases and J by 4 bases, with 20 bases left in between. The CDR3 totals 17 residues. Supplemented by reference TRBV19 and TRBJ2-1, the full variable domain reads DGGITQSPKYLFRKEGQNVTLSCEQNLNHDAMYWYRQDPGQGLRLIYYSQIVNDFQKGDIAEGYSVSREKKESFPLTVTSAQKNPTAFYLCASSTTSGRRRYNEQFFGPGTRLTVL.